The 7 T cell receptor beta chains below were found in one sample sequenced in a study of blood T cell repertoires in COVID-19. Clones were sequenced by immunoSEQ multiplex PCR, and TCRdb holds only the in-frame ones, with some missing. The sample consists of around 76,000 clones, 75% to 90% of them appearing once. Source material: peripheral blood. These receptors were obtained from a middle-aged man with COVID-19, enrolled during active disease.

This sequence joins TRBV4-1 and TRBJ1-5; a weak D match, TRBD1 (5 bases). V was cut by 4 bases and J by 3 bases, with 16 bases left in between. In germline, CDR1 is MGHRA, CDR2 YSYEKL. CDR3 length: 16 amino acids. CDR3 sequence: CASSRSVTDNNQPQHF. The CDR3 nucleotides are TGCGCCAGCAGCCGCAGCGTGACAGACAACAATCAGCCCCAGCATTTT.

This rearrangement joins TRBV29-1 to TRBJ1-5; possibly TRBD1 for D (5 bases). The germline V gene encodes CDR1 SQVTM and CDR2 ANQGSEA. The CDR3 loop spans 15 amino acids. The ends were cut back, 4 bases at V and 7 bases at J, with 20 bases in the middle. The CDR3 DNA is TGCAGCGTTGCTACCGGTGGGGCGAGAGGACAGCCCCAGCATTTT. This encodes CSVATGGARGQPQHF. Full variable domain (outside the CDR3, taken from reference TRBV29-1 and TRBJ1-5): SAVISQKPSRDICQRGTSLTIQCQVDSQVTMMFWYRQQPGQSLTLIATANQGSEATYESGFVIDKFPISRPNLTFSTLTVSNMSPEDSSIYLCSVATGGARGQPQHFGDGTRLSIL.

The chain has TRBV18 and TRBJ2-1; 8 nucleotides align to TRBD2. The J segment lost 9 bases and the V segment lost 2 bases, leaving 12 bases of the junction unmatched. Germline CDR1 reads KGHSH; CDR2 reads LQKENI. CDR3 length equals 16 residues. CDR3 sequence: CASSPNVAGPTGEQFF. The CDR3 coding sequence is TGTGCCAGCTCACCAAATGTAGCGGGACCAACCGGTGAGCAGTTCTTC.

The chain has TRBV3-1 (or the pseudogene TRBV3-2) and TRBJ1-2; D unresolved. This CDR3 is built from 15 residues. Germline V gene data show CDR1 as LGHDT and CDR2 as YNNKEL (reference sequence). Trimming left V 0 bases short and J 4 bases short, with 12 bases between. DNA of the CDR3: TGTGCCAGCAGCCAAGAAGGAAGGTGGGCCTATGGCTACACCTTC. It specifies CASSQEGRWAYGYTF.

The rearrangement uses TRBV7-9 and TRBJ1-2; a weak D match, TRBD1 (6 bases). Germline lookup yields CDR1 SEHNR and CDR2 FQNEAQ (reference sequence). The V gene lost 1 base and the J gene lost 10 bases, with 13 bases spanning the gap. The length of the CDR3 is 13 residues. Written as DNA, the CDR3 is TGTGCCAGCAGCTTAGGAAGGGGGTCCGTCTACACCTTC. Protein: CASSLGRGSVYTF.

V usage is TRBV10-3 and J usage is TRBJ2-1; TRBD2 might be the D (5 bases). The CDR3 loop spans 14 amino acids. From germline, CDR1 is ENHRY and CDR2 SYGVKD. V lost 6 bases and J lost 4, with 13 bases in between. CDR3 nucleotides: TGTGCCATCAGGGATAGCGCAACGTACAATGAGCAGTTCTTC. The encoded protein is CAIRDSATYNEQFF.

This clone was counted a single time. The chain joins TRBV5-1 to TRBJ2-1; the match to TRBD2 covers 7 bases. The germline V gene encodes CDR1 SGHRS and CDR2 YFSETQ. J was trimmed by 5 bases and V by 1 base; bases with no gene match: 3. This CDR3 has 14 amino acids. In DNA form, the CDR3 reads TGCGCCAGCAGCTTGCTAGCGGCTAACAATGAGCAGTTCTTC. Protein sequence: CASSLLAANNEQFF.